The 13 T cell receptor beta chains listed next were all sequenced from one sample in a study of T cells in Graves' hyperthyroidism and ophthalmopathy. Regions amplified from RNA transcripts were the TCR beta CDR3 regions. First-round RT-PCR with HTBI primers amplified the TCR CDR3 region. TCRdb re-called the multiplex PCR reads through MiXCR, storing one row per CDR3 protein. The sample has about 640,000 distinct CDR3 sequences; around 21% are singletons. Material: blood. All receptors derive from a man aged 25 to 40 with Graves' ophthalmopathy.

The chain carries TRBV6-1 and TRBJ2-7, with TRBD2 matching 15 bases. V was clipped by 7 bases and J by 0 bases; unmatched bases: 7. CDR1 and CDR2 (germline): MNHNS, SASEGT. This CDR3 is 17 amino acids long. As DNA, the CDR3 is TGTGCCAGCAAAGGCGGGACTAGCGGGAGGTCCTCCTACGAGCAGTACTTC. Translation: CASKGGTSGRSSYEQYF.

The chain is built from TRBV19 and TRBJ2-7; D is uncertain. Trimming took 3 bases from V and 0 from J, leaving 12 bases between them. The germline gives CDR1 LNHDA, CDR2 SQIVND (reference sequence). The CDR3 length is 15 residues. CDR3 DNA: TGTGCCAGTAGTATTTGGGCCAGTTCCTCCTACGAGCAGTACTTC. Encoded protein: CASSIWASSSYEQYF.

The table lists this clonotype with many counts. The CDR3 DNA sequence: TGTGCCAGCAGCTCCCGATTTTCTTTGGATGAAAAACTGTTTTTT. It encodes CASSSRFSLDEKLFF. The V call is TRBV11-2, the J call TRBJ1-4; no reliable D call. Trimming took 4 bases from V and 6 from J, leaving 15 bases between them. Germline V gene sequence: CDR1 SGHAT, CDR2 FQNNGV. This CDR3 region has 15 residues.

The DNA of the CDR3 is TGCAGCGTTGGACCGGACAGGGGGGCTGGCTACACCTTC. This translates into CSVGPDRGAGYTF. The chain uses TRBV29-1 and TRBJ1-2, with TRBD1 matching 10 bases. The V segment lost 4 bases and the J segment 7 bases; nucleotides outside the gene matches: 6. Looked up from germline, CDR1 is SQVTM and CDR2 is ANQGSEA. This CDR3 has 13 residues. Based on the CDR3 plus reference TRBV29-1 and TRBJ1-2, the full variable domain is SAVISQKPSRDICQRGTSLTIQCQVDSQVTMMFWYRQQPGQSLTLIATANQGSEATYESGFVIDKFPISRPNLTFSTLTVSNMSPEDSSIYLCSVGPDRGAGYTFGSGTRLTVV.

There are many counts of this clonotype. CDR3: CASSPTQYNEQFF. DNA for the CDR3: TGTGCCAGCTCACCAACACAGTACAATGAGCAGTTCTTC. The chain is built from TRBV18 and TRBJ2-1, with D hard to call. Germline V gene data show CDR1 as KGHSH and CDR2 as LQKENI. V gave up 2 bases and J gave up 4 bases, with 6 bases separating them. CDR3 length: 13 amino acids.

The chain employs TRBV12-3 or TRBV12-4 and TRBJ2-2; 7 bases line up with TRBD2. CDR3 size: 16 residues. V lost 1 base and J lost 0; bases outside the gene matches: 2. As DNA, the CDR3 is TGTGCCAGCAGTTTAGGCGGGAGAGCGAACACCGGGGAGCTGTTTTTT. Protein: CASSLGGRANTGELFF.

This chain uses TRBV7-2 with TRBJ2-1, with 9 nucleotides matching TRBD2. Germline CDR1 reads SGHTA; CDR2 reads FQGNSA. The trim removed 6 bases at V and 8 bases at J, leaving 26 bases unmatched. The CDR3 totals 20 residues. CDR3 region: CASSSPGGRGRARYVYEQFF. CDR3 nucleotides: TGTGCCAGCAGTTCCCCGGGGGGGCGCGGGAGGGCCCGTTATGTTTATGAGCAGTTCTTC.

The chain is built from TRBV28 and TRBJ2-7; 9 nucleotides match TRBD2. CDR3 length: 15 residues. V shed 5 bases and J 2 bases; nucleotides not matched to a gene: 7. Germline CDR1 is MDHEN and CDR2 is SYDVKM. In nucleotides, the CDR3 is TGTGCCAGCAGTCCCCCTCTAGCGGGGACCTACGAGCAGTACTTC. Translation gives CASSPPLAGTYEQYF.

This clonotype was detected many times. The CDR3 DNA reads as TGTGCCAGCAGCAAATCGGGACTAGAGGTTGCCAATGAGCAGTTCTTC. It codes for CASSKSGLEVANEQFF. This rearrangement joins TRBV11-2 to TRBJ2-1; 8 bases align to TRBD2. Trimming removed 5 bases from V and 6 bases from J; junction bases left unmatched: 12. This CDR3 comprises 16 residues. Germline CDR1 is SGHAT and CDR2 is FQNNGV.

The chain links TRBV7-2 to TRBJ2-3, with D possibly being TRBD2 (5 bases). V gave up 10 bases and J gave up 2 bases, with 16 bases separating them. Germline V gives CDR1 SGHTA, CDR2 FQGNSA. This CDR3 comprises 14 residues. CDR3 amino acids: CAIRKAGVTDTQYF. The DNA of the CDR3 is TGTGCCATCCGAAAGGCGGGTGTCACAGATACGCAGTATTTT.

The rearrangement uses TRBV12-3 or TRBV12-4 and TRBJ1-4; a weak D match, TRBD1 (5 bases). The CDR3 length is 15 residues. V shed 6 bases and J shed 5 bases, with 16 bases lying between them. CDR3 coding DNA: TGTGCCAGCAGATTTCAAGGGACGGTGAATGAAAAACTGTTTTTT. Encoded protein: CASRFQGTVNEKLFF.

J is TRBJ2-1 and V is TRBV19; 8 positions match TRBD2. Trimming took 1 base from V and 9 from J; bases not matched to a gene: 17. Per germline, CDR1 LNHDA and CDR2 SQIVND (reference sequence). The CDR3 is 18 residues long. The CDR3 nucleotides are TGTGCCAGTAGTATAGGTCGTGCTCCGGGACTAGGGACGCGTGAGCAGTTCTTC. Translated, it gives CASSIGRAPGLGTREQFF.

The rearrangement uses TRBV30 and TRBJ2-3, with 10 bases fitting TRBD2. The CDR3 has 15 residues. Germline CDR1 reads GTSNPN; CDR2 reads SVGIG (reference sequence). With V trimmed by 6 bases and J by 6 bases, 12 bases remained unmatched. The CDR3 nucleotides read TGTGCCTGTGAGGGACAAGCGGGAGGGCCCGATACGCAGTATTTT. This encodes CACEGQAGGPDTQYF.